The source of this T cell receptor beta chain is a study of T cell changes during pregnancy in multiple sclerosis. Sequencing used immunoSEQ multiplex PCR; TCRdb keeps in-frame clones, though not all of them. The data contain tens of thousands of clones, about 90% of them singletons. The starting material was peripheral blood, obtained in the second trimester of pregnancy. This sequence was found in a female donor in good health, enrolled as a control in a pregnancy study.

The CDR3 spells CASSFMTGQGGSPLHF. The CDR3 DNA reads TGTGCCAGCAGCTTTATGACGGGACAGGGAGGATCACCCCTCCACTTT. The chain joins TRBV7-9 to TRBJ1-6; 9 nucleotides agree with TRBD1. Trimming took 3 bases from V and 10 from J; bases not matched to a gene: 10. The CDR3 consists of 16 residues. Looked up from germline, CDR1 is SEHNR and CDR2 is FQNEAQ (reference sequence).